The 7 T cell receptor beta chains presented below share a single source sample, sequenced in a study of blood T cell repertoires in COVID-19. Only in-frame clones appear in the TCRdb table, and some are missing; sequencing was by immunoSEQ multiplex PCR. The data show approximately 160,000 clones, 90% seen once. Sample: peripheral blood. The source of these receptors is a man aged 55 to 70 with active or convalescent COVID-19.

The rearrangement joins TRBV18 to TRBJ1-6; 12 nucleotides align to TRBD1. There are 15 residues in the CDR3. The trim removed 3 bases at V and 9 bases at J, leaving 3 bases unmatched. The germline V gene has CDR1 KGHSH and CDR2 LQKENI. DNA of the CDR3: TGTGCCAGCTCACCGGGGACAGGGGGCTCTTCACCCCTCCACTTT. It translates to CASSPGTGGSSPLHF.

The genes are TRBV29-1 and TRBJ2-1, with a possible D match to TRBD1 (8 bases). Germline CDR1 is SQVTM and CDR2 is ANQGSEA. Trimming shortened V by 1 base and J by 7 bases, and 14 bases separated the two germline ends. The CDR3 is 14 residues long. CDR3 amino acids: CSVEALQGGNEQFF. In nucleotides, the CDR3 is TGCAGCGTTGAAGCGCTACAGGGGGGGAATGAGCAGTTCTTC.

The gene calls are TRBV4-1 and TRBJ1-2; D not resolved. Germline assignment: CDR1 MGHRA and CDR2 YSYEKL. CDR3 length: 16 residues. Trimming pared 0 bases from V and 8 bases from J, leaving 19 bases between. CDR3 sequence: CASSQEGVGPAIGYTF. The CDR3 DNA follows: TGCGCCAGCAGCCAAGAAGGAGTAGGTCCCGCAATCGGCTACACCTTC.

This sequence joins TRBV6-5 and TRBJ1-2; the match to TRBD1 covers 7 bases. From germline, CDR1 is MNHEY and CDR2 SVGAGI. The trim removed 6 bases at V and 5 bases at J, leaving 12 bases unmatched. This CDR3 region has 15 residues. As DNA, the CDR3 is TGTGCCAGCAGAGAGACAGGGTTCGGCGCTTATGGCTACACCTTC. Its protein is CASRETGFGAYGYTF.

The J gene is TRBJ1-3, the V gene TRBV2; 12 bases are a match to TRBD1. In germline, CDR1 is SNHLY, CDR2 FYNNEI. V was pared by 4 bases and J by 0 bases, with 13 bases of the junction left unmatched. The CDR3 runs to 20 residues. The CDR3 DNA follows: TGTGCCAGCAGTGTTTTAACCGGGACAGGGGGCTTTAGCTCTGGAAACACCATATATTTT. Protein product: CASSVLTGTGGFSSGNTIYF. Supplemented by reference TRBV2 and TRBJ1-3, the full variable domain reads EPEVTQTPSHQVTQMGQEVILRCVPISNHLYFYWYRQILGQKVEFLVSFYNNEISEKSEIFDDQFSVERPDGSNFTLKIRSTKLEDSAMYFCASSVLTGTGGFSSGNTIYFGEGSWLTVV.

V is TRBV7-6 and J is TRBJ2-1; D remains unclear. Trimming took 4 bases from V and 0 from J, leaving 13 bases between them. Germline CDR1 reads SGHVS; CDR2 reads FNYEAQ. CDR3 length equals 16 residues. CDR3 residues: CASSSSEKSSYNEQFF. The CDR3, as DNA: TGTGCCAGCAGCTCCAGCGAGAAGAGCTCCTACAATGAGCAGTTCTTC.

In DNA, the CDR3 is TGTGCCAGCAGTCGGACAGGGGGCGCTTCTGGGGCCAACGTCCTGACTTTC. Amino acids: CASSRTGGASGANVLTF. The chain has TRBV6-6 and TRBJ2-6, with 11 bases aligning to TRBD1. CDR3 length equals 17 residues. The V gene's germline CDR1 is MNHNY and CDR2 SVGAGI (reference sequence). Trimming cost V 5 bases and J 1 base; bases outside gene matches: 4.